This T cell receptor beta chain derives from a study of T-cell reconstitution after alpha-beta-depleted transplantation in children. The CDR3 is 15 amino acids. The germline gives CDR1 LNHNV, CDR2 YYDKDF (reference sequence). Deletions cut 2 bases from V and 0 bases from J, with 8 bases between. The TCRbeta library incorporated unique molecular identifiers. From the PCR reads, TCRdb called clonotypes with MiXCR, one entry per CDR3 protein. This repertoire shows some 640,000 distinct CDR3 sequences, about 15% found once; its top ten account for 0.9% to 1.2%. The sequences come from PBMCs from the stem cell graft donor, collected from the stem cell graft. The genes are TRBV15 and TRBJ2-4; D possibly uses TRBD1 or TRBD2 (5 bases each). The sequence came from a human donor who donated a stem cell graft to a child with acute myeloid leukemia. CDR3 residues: CATSRPGLAKNIQYF. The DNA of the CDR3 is TGTGCCACCAGCAGACCGGGGCTAGCCAAAAACATTCAGTACTTC. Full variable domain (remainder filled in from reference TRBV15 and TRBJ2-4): DAMVIQNPRYQVTQFGKPVTLSCSQTLNHNVMYWYQQKSSQAPKLLFHYYDKDFNNEADTPDNFQSRRPNTSFCFLDIRSPGLGDTAMYLCATSRPGLAKNIQYFGAGTRLSVL.